The source of this T cell receptor (beta chain) is a study of cytomegalovirus exposure and HLA in healthy donors. Study-level information: The 90 to 150 validation repertoires used a platform that matched the one used for the approximately 610 first-cohort repertoires, as a later analysis reported. Whole-study findings and limits: Some public TCRs appeared in many individuals, while most sequences were rare. Researchers catalogued about 150 TCR beta chains as cytomegalovirus-associated.

Sequencing was performed with immunoSEQ multiplex PCR; in TCRdb, only in-frame clones are kept and a portion is missing. The sample lists under 250,000 clones; around nine tenths were seen once. As regards this clone: Its cognate antigen is unknown.

V lost 3 bases and J lost 3; bases outside the gene matches: 14. This CDR3 spans 19 amino acids. Germline assignment: CDR1 MDHEN and CDR2 SYDVKM. Sample: PBMCs. The receptor was derived from a young woman in good health and CMV-seronegative. V is TRBV28 and J is TRBJ2-1, with 10 bases fitting TRBD2. In DNA, the CDR3 is TGTGCCAGCAGTTTCCCCACGACTAGCGGGCAGCCTAACTACAATGAGCAGTTCTTC. This gives the protein CASSFPTTSGQPNYNEQFF.